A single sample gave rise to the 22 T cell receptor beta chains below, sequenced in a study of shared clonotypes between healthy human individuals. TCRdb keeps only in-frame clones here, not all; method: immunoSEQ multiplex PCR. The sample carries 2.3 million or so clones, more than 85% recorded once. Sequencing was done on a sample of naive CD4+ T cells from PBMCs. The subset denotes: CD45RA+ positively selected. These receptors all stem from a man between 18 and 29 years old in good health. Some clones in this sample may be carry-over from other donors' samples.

CDR3 bases: TGTGCCTGGAGCATCGACCTTAGAGAGACCCAGTACTTC. Protein: CAWSIDLRETQYF. The V gene is TRBV30, the J gene TRBJ2-5; D unresolved. The V end was cut by 3 bases, the J end by 4 bases, with 12 bases between. This CDR3 has 13 amino acids. CDR1 and CDR2 (germline): GTSNPN, SVGIG (reference sequence).

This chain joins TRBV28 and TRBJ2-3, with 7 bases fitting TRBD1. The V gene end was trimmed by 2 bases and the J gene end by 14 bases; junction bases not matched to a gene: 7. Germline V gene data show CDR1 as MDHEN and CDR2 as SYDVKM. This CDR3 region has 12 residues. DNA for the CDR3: TGTGCCAGCAGTTTAGGGCTCCGGGACAGGTATTTT. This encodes CASSLGLRDRYF.

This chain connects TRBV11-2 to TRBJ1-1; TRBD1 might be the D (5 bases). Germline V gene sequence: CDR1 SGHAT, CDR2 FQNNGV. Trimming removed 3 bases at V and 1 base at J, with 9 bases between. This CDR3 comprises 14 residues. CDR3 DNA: TGTGCCAGCAGCTTGCCCGGGACGAACACTGAAGCTTTCTTT. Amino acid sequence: CASSLPGTNTEAFF.

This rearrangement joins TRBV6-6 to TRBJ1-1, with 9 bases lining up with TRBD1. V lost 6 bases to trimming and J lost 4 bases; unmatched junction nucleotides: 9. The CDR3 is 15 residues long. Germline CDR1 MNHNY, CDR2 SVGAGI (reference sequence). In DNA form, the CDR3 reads TGTGCCAGCAGGCTCGGACAGGGGCAGGCCACTGAAGCTTTCTTT. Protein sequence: CASRLGQGQATEAFF.

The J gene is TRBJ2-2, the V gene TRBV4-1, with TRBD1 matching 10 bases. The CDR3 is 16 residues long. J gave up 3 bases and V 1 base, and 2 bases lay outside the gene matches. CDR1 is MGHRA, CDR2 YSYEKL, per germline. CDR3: CASSQGTGGDTGELFF. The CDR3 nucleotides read TGCGCCAGCAGCCAAGGGACAGGGGGAGACACCGGGGAGCTGTTTTTT.

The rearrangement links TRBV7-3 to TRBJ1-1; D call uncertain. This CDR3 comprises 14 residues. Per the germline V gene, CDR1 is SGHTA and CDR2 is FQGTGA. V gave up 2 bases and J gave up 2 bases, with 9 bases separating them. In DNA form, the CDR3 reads TGTGCCAGCAGCTTAGGGATTGGTAACACTGAAGCTTTCTTT. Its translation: CASSLGIGNTEAFF.

This chain's CDR3 is CASSPWWGNQPQHF. The CDR3 DNA reads TGTGCCAGTAGTCCTTGGTGGGGCAATCAGCCCCAGCATTTT. The chain recombines TRBV19 with TRBJ1-5; D gene ambiguous. The CDR3 sequence is 14 residues long. Trimming took 5 bases from V and 2 from J, leaving 10 bases between them. The V gene's germline CDR1 is LNHDA and CDR2 SQIVND (reference sequence).

As DNA, the CDR3 is TGTGCCAGCAGCTTAGTTGGGGCCGGACAGGGTTGGGACACTGAAGCTTTCTTT. It codes for CASSLVGAGQGWDTEAFF. The chain is built from TRBV7-6 and TRBJ1-1; 8 bases line up with TRBD1. This CDR3 contains 18 residues. V lost 1 base and J lost 3; bases outside the gene matches: 13. CDR1 and CDR2 (germline): SGHVS, FNYEAQ.

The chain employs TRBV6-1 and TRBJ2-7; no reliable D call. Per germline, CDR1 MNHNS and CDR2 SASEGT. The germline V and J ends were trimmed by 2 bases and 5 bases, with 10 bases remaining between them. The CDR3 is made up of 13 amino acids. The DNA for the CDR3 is TGTGCCAGCAGTGAAATAATACTCCACGAGCAGTACTTC. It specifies CASSEIILHEQYF.

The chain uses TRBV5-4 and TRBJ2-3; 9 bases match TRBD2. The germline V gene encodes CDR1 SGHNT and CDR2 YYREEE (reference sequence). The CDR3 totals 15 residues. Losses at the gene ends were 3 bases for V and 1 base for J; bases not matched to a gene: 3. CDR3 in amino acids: CASSYRTSGTDTQYF. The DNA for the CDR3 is TGTGCCAGCAGCTATCGGACTAGCGGCACAGATACGCAGTATTTT.

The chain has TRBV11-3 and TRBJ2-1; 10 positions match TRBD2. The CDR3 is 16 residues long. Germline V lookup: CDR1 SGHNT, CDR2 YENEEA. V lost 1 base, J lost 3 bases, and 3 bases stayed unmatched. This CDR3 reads CASSLGPSGSYNEQFF. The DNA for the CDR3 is TGTGCCAGCAGCTTAGGGCCTAGCGGGAGCTACAATGAGCAGTTCTTC.

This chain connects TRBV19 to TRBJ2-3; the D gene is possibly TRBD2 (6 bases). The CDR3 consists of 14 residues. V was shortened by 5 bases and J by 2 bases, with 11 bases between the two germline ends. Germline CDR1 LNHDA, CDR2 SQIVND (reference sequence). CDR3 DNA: TGTGCCAGTAGTTTTAGCGGAGCCACAGATACGCAGTATTTT. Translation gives CASSFSGATDTQYF.

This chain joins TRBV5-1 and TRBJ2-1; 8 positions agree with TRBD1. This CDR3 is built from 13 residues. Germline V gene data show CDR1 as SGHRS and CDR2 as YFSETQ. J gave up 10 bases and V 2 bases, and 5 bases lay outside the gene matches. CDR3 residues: CASSFFRTGEQFF. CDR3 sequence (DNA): TGCGCCAGCAGCTTTTTCCGGACAGGGGAGCAGTTCTTC.

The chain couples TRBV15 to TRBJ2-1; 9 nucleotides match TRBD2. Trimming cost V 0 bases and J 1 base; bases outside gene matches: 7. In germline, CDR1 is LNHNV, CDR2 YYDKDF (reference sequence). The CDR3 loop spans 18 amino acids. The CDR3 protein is CATSRDRFGLASYNEQFF. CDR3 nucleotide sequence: TGTGCCACCAGCAGAGATCGCTTCGGACTAGCGTCCTACAATGAGCAGTTCTTC.

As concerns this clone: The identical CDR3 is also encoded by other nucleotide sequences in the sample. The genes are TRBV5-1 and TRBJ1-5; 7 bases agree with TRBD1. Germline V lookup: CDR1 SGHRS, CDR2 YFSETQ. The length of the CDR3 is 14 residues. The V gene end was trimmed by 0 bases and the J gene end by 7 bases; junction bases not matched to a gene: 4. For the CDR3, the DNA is TGCGCCAGCAGCTTGGTAGGGGGCTCCCAGCCCCAGCATTTT. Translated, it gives CASSLVGGSQPQHF.

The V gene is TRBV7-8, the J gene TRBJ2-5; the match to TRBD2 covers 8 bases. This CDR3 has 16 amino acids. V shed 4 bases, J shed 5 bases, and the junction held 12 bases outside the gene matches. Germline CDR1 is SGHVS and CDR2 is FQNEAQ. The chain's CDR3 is CASSSSGYKRGETQYF. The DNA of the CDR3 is TGTGCCAGCAGCTCTAGTGGCTACAAGCGGGGGGAGACCCAGTACTTC.

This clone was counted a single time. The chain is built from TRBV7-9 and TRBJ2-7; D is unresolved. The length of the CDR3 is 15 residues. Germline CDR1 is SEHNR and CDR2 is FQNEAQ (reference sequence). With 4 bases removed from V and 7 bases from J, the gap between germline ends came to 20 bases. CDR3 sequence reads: CASSSATVFWVEQYF. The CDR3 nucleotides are TGTGCCAGCAGCTCAGCGACCGTGTTCTGGGTAGAGCAGTACTTC.

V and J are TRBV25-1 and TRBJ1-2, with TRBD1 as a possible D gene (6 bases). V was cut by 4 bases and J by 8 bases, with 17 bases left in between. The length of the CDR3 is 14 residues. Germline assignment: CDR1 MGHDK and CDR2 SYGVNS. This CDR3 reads CASSGTEPRGGYTF. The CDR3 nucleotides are TGTGCCAGCAGTGGGACAGAACCCCGGGGAGGCTACACCTTC.

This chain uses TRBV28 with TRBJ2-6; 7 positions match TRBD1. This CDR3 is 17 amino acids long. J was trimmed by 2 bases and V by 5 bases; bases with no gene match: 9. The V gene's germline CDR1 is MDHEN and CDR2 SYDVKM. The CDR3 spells CASSEQQGLAGANVLTF. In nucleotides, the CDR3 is TGTGCCAGCAGTGAACAACAGGGGCTTGCTGGGGCCAACGTCCTGACTTTC. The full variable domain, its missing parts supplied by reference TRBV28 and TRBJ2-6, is DVKVTQSSRYLVKRTGEKVFLECVQDMDHENMFWYRQDPGLGLRLIYFSYDVKMKEKGDIPEGYSVSREKKERFSLILESASTNQTSMYLCASSEQQGLAGANVLTFGAGSRLTVL.

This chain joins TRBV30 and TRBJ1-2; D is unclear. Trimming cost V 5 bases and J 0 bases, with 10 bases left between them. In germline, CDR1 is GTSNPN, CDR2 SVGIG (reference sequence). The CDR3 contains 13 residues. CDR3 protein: CAWQGLANYGYTF. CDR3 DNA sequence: TGTGCCTGGCAAGGGCTTGCTAACTATGGCTACACCTTC.

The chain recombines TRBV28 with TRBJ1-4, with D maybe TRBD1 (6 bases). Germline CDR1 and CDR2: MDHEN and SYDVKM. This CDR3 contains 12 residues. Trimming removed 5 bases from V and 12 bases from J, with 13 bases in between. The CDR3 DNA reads TGTGCCAGCAGTGATGCAGGGGTACAACTGTTTTTT. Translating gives CASSDAGVQLFF.

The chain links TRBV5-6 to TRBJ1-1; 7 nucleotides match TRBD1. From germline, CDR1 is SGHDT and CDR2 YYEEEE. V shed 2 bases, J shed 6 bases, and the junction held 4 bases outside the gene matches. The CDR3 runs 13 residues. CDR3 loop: CASSLRTGAEAFF. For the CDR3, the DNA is TGTGCCAGCAGCTTAAGGACAGGAGCTGAAGCTTTCTTT.